This T cell receptor (beta chain) derives from a study of blood T cells in healthy people across ages. Broader study findings: Significant beta diversity loss was already apparent by age approximately 40, declining roughly linearly.

The CDR3 contains 14 residues. V was clipped by 2 bases and J by 6 bases; unmatched bases: 0. This clonotype was seen a handful of times. Its antigen is undetermined. Each donor's blood draw was roughly 9.8 milliliters of peripheral blood. Per-sample PBMC isolation yielded at least 6.5 million cells. A sample-barcoded 5' primer and a J-beta primer mix were used in a second PCR of roughly 7 to 11 cycles. MiXCR, run by TCRdb on the 5' RACE reads, gives a single entry per CDR3 protein. This sample has fewer than 1,000,000 distinct CDR3 sequences; 35% to 60% occur once, and the top ten carry around a sixth.

The receptor's source is a man older than 75 in good health. The sequencing sample was made of blood. The rearrangement uses TRBV12-3 or TRBV12-4 and TRBJ2-2; TRBD2 matches at 10 bases. In DNA, the CDR3 is TGTGCCAGCAGTTTAAGCGGGAGGGCCGGGGAGCTGTTTTTT. Its translation: CASSLSGRAGELFF.